This TCR beta chain stems from a study of regulatory T cells in long-lasting Graves disease. Study observations and caveats: TCR diversity was lower in persistent than newly diagnosed Graves' disease.

Arm-PCR with iRepertoire HTBI primers amplified the CDR3 regions for these TCR beta libraries. Each CDR3 protein gets one entry after TCRdb re-called the multiplex PCR reads with MiXCR. The table includes about 450,000 distinct CDR3 sequences, less than 20% detected once. At least ten counts were recorded for this clonotype. Antigen unknown. The germline V gene encodes CDR1 MNHEY and CDR2 SVGEGT. This CDR3 comprises 15 residues. With V trimmed by 6 bases and J by 6 bases, 8 bases remained unmatched. The time point here: newly diagnosed GD, antithyroid drugs for less than 3 months. Scientists built the TCR library using RNA that was extracted from PBMCs. These data are also associated with another study on T cells in Graves' hyperthyroidism and ophthalmopathy.

The sequencing here drew on peripheral blood mononuclear cells (PBMCs), taken at new diagnosis, from a patient treated with antithyroid drugs. This TCR derives from a woman in her twenties or thirties with Graves disease. The chain employs TRBV6-2 or TRBV6-3 and TRBJ2-1; 10 nucleotides agree with TRBD1. This chain's CDR3 is CASSLPGQGTNEQFF. The CDR3 bases are TGTGCCAGCAGCCTGCCGGGACAGGGGACCAATGAGCAGTTCTTC.